This is a list of T cell receptor beta chains from one sample in a study of breast tumors, draining lymph nodes, adjacent tissues. MiXCR, run by TCRdb on the multiplex PCR reads, gives a single entry per CDR3 protein. The table lists tens of thousands of distinct CDR3 sequences, under 80% of them singletons. The sample was breast tumor tissue. The receptor source for this set is a female donor with breast cancer. Some clones in this sample may be carry-over from other donors' samples. Both conserved end residues are part of each CDR3. The order of the fields is V gene, J gene, D gene, clone size, CDR3 DNA, CDR3 protein. D genes are given only for firm matches. Clone size is given for some rows only: seen once, a few or many times, or a class if the clone is expanded.

>TRBV11-2|TRBJ2-7|NA|medium-sized
TGTGCCAGCAGCTTGGGCCCGGGAATCTACGAGCAGTACTTC
CASSLGPGIYEQYF
>TRBV6-6|TRBJ2-7|NA|NA
TGCGCCAGCAGTCTGTCTCCAGTCCACGAGCAGTGCTTC
CASSLSPVHEQCF
>TRBV7-9|TRBJ1-2|NA|few
TGTGCCAGCAGCTTAGTGGGAGGGGAAGGCTACACCTTC
CASSLVGGEGYTF
>TRBV12-3/TRBV12-4|TRBJ1-4|TRBD1|few
TGTGCCAGCAGTTGGAACAGGGGGCATAATGAAAAACTGTTTTTT
CASSWNRGHNEKLFF
>TRBV5-1|TRBJ1-2|NA|NA
TGCGCCAGCAGTCTCGACCGGGAGAGGGGCTACACCTTC
CASSLDRERGYTF
>TRBV3-1|TRBJ2-7|TRBD2|many
TGCGCCAGCAGCCTGGGGACTAGCGGGAGTGCCTACGAGCAGTACTTC
CASSLGTSGSAYEQYF
>TRBV6-5|TRBJ2-1|TRBD2|NA
TGTGCCAGCAGTCGTACTAGCGGGCAGTTCTTC
CASSRTSGQFF
>TRBV2|TRBJ2-5|TRBD1|NA
TGTGCCAGCACCACAGGGGGCGCGTTGGAGACCCAGTACTTC
CASTTGGALETQYF
>TRBV19|TRBJ2-7|NA|many
TGTGCCAGTAGTACCTTCCCACAGGGCTACGAGCAGTACTTC
CASSTFPQGYEQYF
>TRBV12-5|TRBJ2-5|NA|once
TGTGCTAGTGGTTTGGAAGAGGAGACCCAGTACTTC
CASGLEEETQYF
>TRBV7-9|TRBJ2-7|TRBD1|NA
TGTGCCAGCAGCTTAGTAGCGGACAGGGACTACGAGCAGTACTTC
CASSLVADRDYEQYF
>TRBV12-3/TRBV12-4|TRBJ1-3|NA|medium-sized
TGTGCCAGCAGTCACAGAAATGGAAACACCATATATTTT
CASSHRNGNTIYF
>TRBV25-1|TRBJ2-1|NA|NA
TGTGCCAGCAGTGAATTGGACGGAAATGAGCAGTTCTTC
CASSELDGNEQFF
>TRBV6-2/TRBV6-3|TRBJ2-3|NA|many
TGTGCCAGCAGTAAAGAGCCTCGCACAGATACGCAGTATTTT
CASSKEPRTDTQYF
>TRBV6-5|TRBJ1-6|NA|many
TGTGCCAGCAGTCTCAGGGTTGATAATTCACCCCTCCACTTT
CASSLRVDNSPLHF
>TRBV27|TRBJ1-5|NA|NA
TGTGCCAGCAGTCGGGTGAGCGGGCCCCAGCGTTTT
CASSRVSGPQRF
>TRBV2|TRBJ2-5|NA|NA
TGTGCCAGCAATGGAGGGGTAGGGGAGACCCAGTACTTC
CASNGGVGETQYF
>TRBV20-1|TRBJ1-4|NA|many
TGCAGTGCTAGAGGGATTTTATTGGCGGGGGAAAAACTGTTTTTT
CSARGILLAGEKLFF
>TRBV3-1|TRBJ2-2|TRBD2|many
TGTGCCAGCAGCCAGAGACTAGCGGGGAGTACCGGGGAGCTGTTTTTT
CASSQRLAGSTGELFF
>TRBV29-1|TRBJ2-3|NA|once
TGCAGCGTTGGACAGAACACAGATACGCAGTATTTT
CSVGQNTDTQYF
>TRBV20-1|TRBJ2-7|NA|NA
TGCAGTGCTAGCTTAGGGGCCCAGCCTTACGAGCAGTACTTC
CSASLGAQPYEQYF
>TRBV24-1|TRBJ2-1|TRBD2|NA
TGTGCCACCAGGGGGACTAGCGGGAGGCTCAATGAGCAGTTCTTC
CATRGTSGRLNEQFF
>TRBV30|TRBJ2-6|NA|NA
TGTGCCTGGAGTCGTGTCTCTGGGGCCAACGTCCTGACTTTC
CAWSRVSGANVLTF
>TRBV19|TRBJ2-3|TRBD2|NA
TGTGCCAGTAGTATTCAAGCGGGGACCACAGATACGCAGTATTTT
CASSIQAGTTDTQYF
>TRBV4-1|TRBJ2-1|TRBD2|NA
TGCGCCAGCAGCCAAGCTAGCGGGGGATTCAATGAGCAGTTCTTC
CASSQASGGFNEQFF
>TRBV12-3/TRBV12-4|TRBJ2-3|NA|NA
TGTGCCAGCAGTCCTCCCCGGGGGTGGGGGACAGATACGCAGTATTTT
CASSPPRGWGTDTQYF
>TRBV15|TRBJ2-7|TRBD2|NA
TGTGCCACCAGCAGAATGGGGACTAGCGGGGGGGCCGGCGAGCAGTACTTC
CATSRMGTSGGAGEQYF
>TRBV13|TRBJ2-7|NA|NA
TGCGCCAGCAGGCCCACGGAGTCCTCCTACGAGCAGTACTTC
CASRPTESSYEQYF